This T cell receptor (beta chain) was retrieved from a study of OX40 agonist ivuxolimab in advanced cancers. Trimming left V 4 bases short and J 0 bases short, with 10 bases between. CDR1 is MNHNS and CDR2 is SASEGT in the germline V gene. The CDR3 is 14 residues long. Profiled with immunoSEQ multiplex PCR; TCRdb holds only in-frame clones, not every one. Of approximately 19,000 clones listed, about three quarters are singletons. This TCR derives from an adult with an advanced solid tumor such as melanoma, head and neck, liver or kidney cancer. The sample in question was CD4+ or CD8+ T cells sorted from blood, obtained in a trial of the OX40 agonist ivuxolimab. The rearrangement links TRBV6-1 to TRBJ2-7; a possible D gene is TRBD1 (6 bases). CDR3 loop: CASSARTDSYEQYF. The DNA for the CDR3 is TGTGCCAGCAGTGCCAGGACAGACTCCTACGAGCAGTACTTC.